The rows below give T cell receptor beta chains drawn from one sample of a study of identical twins. Via MiXCR, TCRdb re-called the 5' RACE reads, giving one row per CDR3 protein. The sample consists of about 810,000 distinct CDR3 sequences, approximately 13% of them appearing once. These data were also filed under a second study, of yellow fever vaccine responses in identical twins.

Sequencing used PBMCs. All receptors come from a woman younger than 30 in good health. The CDR3 runs from the conserved cysteine through the conserved F or W. D genes are given only for firm matches. Clone size is shown for a subset of rows, as once, few, many or a class of expanded clone.

J gene	V gene	D gene	clone size	CDR3 DNA	CDR3 protein
TRBJ2-7	TRBV4-1	NA	NA	TGCGCCAGCAGCCCCAGCCACGCTGAGACCTCCTACGAGCAGTACTTC	CASSPSHAETSYEQYF
TRBJ2-2	TRBV7-3	TRBD1	NA	TGTGCCAGCAGCCGACAGGGGGCTGCGAACACCGGGGAGCTGTTTTTT	CASSRQGAANTGELFF
TRBJ1-6	TRBV12-3/TRBV12-4	TRBD1	few	TGTGCCAGCAGTGCCGACAGGGCAGGGTCACCCCTCCACTTT	CASSADRAGSPLHF
TRBJ2-2	TRBV12-3/TRBV12-4	TRBD1	few	TGTGCCAGCAGTAAACAGGGGGCGGTCGGGGAGCTGTTTTTT	CASSKQGAVGELFF
TRBJ2-5	TRBV12-3/TRBV12-4	NA	many	TGTGCCAGCAGTTTATCTCCCAGTCAAGAGACCCAGTACTTC	CASSLSPSQETQYF
TRBJ2-1	TRBV24-1	TRBD2	NA	TGTGCCACCAGTGATTCGTCAGCGGGAGTAGGTAATGAGCAGTTCTTC	CATSDSSAGVGNEQFF
TRBJ1-5	TRBV7-2	TRBD1	few	TGTGCCAGCAGCTTAGCGAGACAGGGAGGAAATCAGCCCCAGCATTTT	CASSLARQGGNQPQHF
TRBJ2-5	TRBV20-1	TRBD2	many	TGCAGTGCCCTCTCTAGCGGGAGAGGGGAGACCCAGTACTTC	CSALSSGRGETQYF
TRBJ2-2	TRBV18	NA	few	TGTGCCAGCTCACCACTGCCCGGGGGAGCGAACACCGGGGAGCTGTTTTTT	CASSPLPGGANTGELFF
TRBJ1-3	TRBV2	NA	NA	TGTGCCAACACTGGAGATTCCGGAAACACCATATATTTT	CANTGDSGNTIYF
TRBJ2-4	TRBV28	TRBD2	NA	TGTGCCAGCAGCAAAAAAACAATCTGGGAGGGCAAAAACATTCAGTACTTC	CASSKKTIWEGKNIQYF
TRBJ2-1	TRBV7-9	TRBD2	many	TGTGCCAGCAGCTCGCACAGGACTAGCGGCTCCTACAATGAGCAGTTCTTC	CASSSHRTSGSYNEQFF
TRBJ2-2	TRBV20-1	NA	NA	TGCAGTGCTAGAGATGGTAGACAAGGGACCGGGGAGCTGTTTTTT	CSARDGRQGTGELFF
TRBJ2-6	TRBV4-1	TRBD1	NA	TGCGCCAGCAGCCCAGGGACAGGGCTACCTGGGGCCAACGTCCTGACTTTC	CASSPGTGLPGANVLTF
TRBJ2-3	TRBV20-1	NA	NA	TGCAGTGCTAGAACCAGGGGAAGCACAGATACGCAGTATTTT	CSARTRGSTDTQYF